A selection of T cell receptor beta chains follows, all from one sample in a study of cytomegalovirus exposure and HLA in healthy donors. Sequenced by immunoSEQ multiplex PCR; TCRdb stores in-frame clones only, minus some. The table shows some 140,000 clones, with 60% to 75% occurring only once. Sequencing was performed on PBMCs. These receptors were collected from a man aged 18 to 30 in good health and CMV-seronegative. CDR3s include the opening cysteine and the closing phenylalanine or tryptophan. D genes are given only for firm matches. The size of a clone is reported for some rows only, either as once, few or many, or as a class for expanded clones.

D	V	size	J	DNA	CDR3
-	TRBV28	few	TRBJ2-5	TGTGCCAGCAGTTTCATCACAGGACAAGAGACCCAGTACTTC	CASSFITGQETQYF
TRBD1	TRBV27	-	TRBJ1-6	TGTGCCAGCAGAGAGACAGGGGTGAGCTCCTATAATTCACCCCTCCACTTT	CASRETGVSSYNSPLHF
TRBD1	TRBV18	-	TRBJ2-7	TGTGCCAGCTCACCTCCTCCGGGACAGACTTTCTACGAGCAGTACTTC	CASSPPPGQTFYEQYF
-	TRBV4-1	-	TRBJ1-6	TGCGCCAGCAGCCAAGAGCAGAGGAGCCATAATTCACCCCTCCACTTT	CASSQEQRSHNSPLHF
-	TRBV27	-	TRBJ2-1	TGTGCCAGCAGTTTCAGGGTAAGGTACAATGAGCAGTTCTTC	CASSFRVRYNEQFF
-	TRBV11-3	-	TRBJ1-2	TGTGCCAGCAGCTCTCCGACCGGGAAGATTACTTTATGTGGCTACACCTTC	CASSSPTGKITLCGYTF
TRBD1	TRBV4-3	-	TRBJ1-2	TGCGCCAGCAGCCCCCGACAGGGTCAGTATGGCTACACCTTC	CASSPRQGQYGYTF
-	TRBV4-2	-	TRBJ2-3	TGTGCCAGCAGCCCCGGACAGACAGATACGCAGTATTTT	CASSPGQTDTQYF
-	TRBV9	few	TRBJ1-6	TGTGCCAGCAGCGTTGACAGCTCCTATAATTCACCCCTCCACTTT	CASSVDSSYNSPLHF
TRBD1	TRBV7-9	-	TRBJ1-5	TGTGCCAGCAGCGCGGGACAGGGGGTCAATCAGCCCCAGCATTTT	CASSAGQGVNQPQHF
-	TRBV9	-	TRBJ1-6	TGTGCCAGCTCTGGGACTGGGGGAATTTCACCCCTCCACTTT	CASSGTGGISPLHF
-	TRBV6-5	-	TRBJ2-7	TGTGCCAGCAGTTACTCGTCACAGATAAACCTCTACGAGCAGTACTTC	CASSYSSQINLYEQYF
TRBD2	TRBV18	-	TRBJ2-7	TGTGCCAGCTCACCCCCGGGGGGTAGTGTGTGGGAGCAGTACTTC	CASSPPGGSVWEQYF
TRBD1	TRBV5-5	-	TRBJ2-2	TGTGCCAGCAGCAGGCACGGGACAGGGGGCACCGGGGAGCTGTTTTTT	CASSRHGTGGTGELFF
-	TRBV7-9	few	TRBJ1-6	TGTGCCAGCAGCCGCGATAATTCACCCCTCCACTTT	CASSRDNSPLHF
-	TRBV5-1	-	TRBJ1-4	TGCGCCAGCAGCTTTGGAGGAGCTAATGAAAAACTGTTTTTT	CASSFGGANEKLFF
TRBD1	TRBV30	-	TRBJ1-5	TGTGCCTGGAGTAGACAGGGCGCTCAGCCCCAGCATTTT	CAWSRQGAQPQHF
TRBD1	TRBV19	-	TRBJ1-1	TGTGCCAGTACCCGACAGGGACGGACTGAAGCTTTCTTT	CASTRQGRTEAFF
TRBD2	TRBV5-6	-	TRBJ2-1	TGTGCCAGCAGCTTCGGCCTAGCGGGGGGGATCAATGAGCAGTTCTTC	CASSFGLAGGINEQFF
TRBD1	TRBV4-1	-	TRBJ1-5	TGCGCCAGCAGCCAAGTGGATTCCGGGACAGTCATTAGCAATCAGCCCCAGCATTTT	CASSQVDSGTVISNQPQHF
TRBD1	TRBV7-9	-	TRBJ1-2	TGTTCCAGCAGCCGGGACAGGGTCTATGGCTACACCTTC	CSSSRDRVYGYTF
-	TRBV4-3	once	TRBJ2-3	TGCGCCAGCAGCCAAGATTTGGCAGGTTTTTCTTCTACAGATACGCAGTATTTT	CASSQDLAGFSSTDTQYF
-	TRBV2	-	TRBJ1-6	TGTGCCAGCAGTGACCTAGCCGCTTATAATTCACCCCTCCACTTT	CASSDLAAYNSPLHF
-	TRBV6-1	once	TRBJ1-5	TGTGCCAGCAGTGAGGCGGATGGCAATCAGCCCCAGCATTTT	CASSEADGNQPQHF
TRBD1	TRBV13	-	TRBJ1-5	TGTGCCAGCAGCTACGGACAGGGTAGCAATCAGCCCCAGCATTTT	CASSYGQGSNQPQHF
-	TRBV6-6	-	TRBJ1-1	TGTGCCAGCGTTCCCCGGACAAGCAGGAACACTGAAGCTTTCTTT	CASVPRTSRNTEAFF
-	TRBV19	-	TRBJ2-7	TGTGCCAGTAGTATAGTTCGTGGACAGTCTACCGAGCAGTACTTC	CASSIVRGQSTEQYF
-	TRBV29-1	-	TRBJ2-2	TGCAGCGTTGTTATCGCCGGGGAGCTGTTTTTT	CSVVIAGELFF
TRBD1	TRBV2	-	TRBJ1-5	TGTGCCAGCAGCCCCGGGACAGGGGCTCAGCCCCAGCATTTT	CASSPGTGAQPQHF
TRBD2	TRBV6-5	-	TRBJ2-5	TGTGCCAGCAGTCCCGGGGGGGGGCTCGGGACCCAGTACTTC	CASSPGGGLGTQYF
TRBD1	TRBV19	-	TRBJ1-5	TGTGCCAGTAGTATAAATGTACAGGGGAGCAATCAGCCCCAGCATTTT	CASSINVQGSNQPQHF
TRBD1	TRBV9	-	TRBJ2-2	TGTGCCAGCAGCAGACGGACAGGGGGCTTTTCCACCGGGGAGCTGTTTTTT	CASSRRTGGFSTGELFF
-	TRBV7-2	-	TRBJ1-6	TGTGCCAGCAGCTTAGTAGTCCGTAATTCACCCCTCCACTTT	CASSLVVRNSPLHF
TRBD1	TRBV9	-	TRBJ1-1	TGTGCCAGCAGCGATCGACAGGGTTTGAACACTGAAGCTTTCTTT	CASSDRQGLNTEAFF
-	TRBV6-5	-	TRBJ1-1	TGTGCCAGCAGAGAAAACAGGGAGAGCACTGAAGCTTTCTTT	CASRENRESTEAFF
-	TRBV4-1	-	TRBJ1-2	TGCGCCAGCAGCCAAATCATACCCCGCATGGGGCAGGACTATGGCTACACCTTC	CASSQIIPRMGQDYGYTF
TRBD1	TRBV28	-	TRBJ1-5	TGTGCCAGCAGTCGAGATCAGGGGGCACGGGGCAATCAGCCCCAGCATTTT	CASSRDQGARGNQPQHF
-	TRBV13	-	TRBJ2-7	TGTGCCAGCAGCTTAGTTAAAGGGGCCTGGGACTACGAGCAGTACTTC	CASSLVKGAWDYEQYF
-	TRBV6-1	few	TRBJ1-3	TGTGCCAGCAGTAGGGGGACCTTCTCTGGAAACACCATATATTTT	CASSRGTFSGNTIYF
TRBD1	TRBV29-1	-	TRBJ1-2	TGCAGCGTTGAAGATACTGGGACAGTACCGGGCTACACCTTC	CSVEDTGTVPGYTF
TRBD1	TRBV2	-	TRBJ2-6	TGTGCCAGAGGACAGGGGGCGCCTGGGGCCAACGTCCTGACTTTC	CARGQGAPGANVLTF
TRBD2	TRBV4-2	-	TRBJ2-1	TGTGCCAGCAGCCAAGATAAAGGGAGGGGCTGGCATGAGCAGTTCTTC	CASSQDKGRGWHEQFF
TRBD1	TRBV19	-	TRBJ2-3	TGTGCCAGTAGTATGACAGGGGTAACAGATACGCAGTATTTT	CASSMTGVTDTQYF
-	TRBV11-2	-	TRBJ2-1	TGTGCCAGCAGCCCCCCCCGGGGAGACTACAATGAGCAGTTCTTC	CASSPPRGDYNEQFF
TRBD1	TRBV7-9	-	TRBJ1-1	TGTGCCAGCAGTTTACTTGGACAGGGTGAGAACACTGAAGCTTTCTTT	CASSLLGQGENTEAFF
-	TRBV6-6	-	TRBJ2-1	TGTGCCAGCAGTTACTCGCTAGAGGGCAATGAGCAGTTCTTC	CASSYSLEGNEQFF
-	TRBV5-1	-	TRBJ1-1	TGCGCCAGCAGCCTAGAGATAAACACTGAAGCTTTCTTT	CASSLEINTEAFF
TRBD1	TRBV2	-	TRBJ2-1	TGTGCCAGCAGTCGGGCGGGGACAGGGTACAATGAGCAGTTCTTC	CASSRAGTGYNEQFF
-	TRBV5-4	-	TRBJ1-2	TGTGCCAGCAGCTTGGCCCCGGGACTCTATGGCTACACCTTC	CASSLAPGLYGYTF
-	TRBV6-6	-	TRBJ1-1	TGTGCCAGCAGTTACTCAAACGGGGAAAGGGTGAGAGCTTTCTTT	CASSYSNGERVRAFF
-	TRBV5-4	-	TRBJ1-2	TGTGCCAGCAGCTGGGGAGGTGACTATGGCTACACCTTC	CASSWGGDYGYTF
-	TRBV29-1	-	TRBJ1-2	TGCAGCGTGGGGACCGGGGGCTATGGCTACACCTTC	CSVGTGGYGYTF
-	TRBV2	once	TRBJ1-1	TGTGCCATCCTACTTTATGGGGAGGGCAACACTGAAGCTTTCTTT	CAILLYGEGNTEAFF
TRBD1	TRBV2	few	TRBJ1-5	TGTGCCAGCAGTGTGCCGGGACAGGGTTTCAATCAGCCCCAGCATTTT	CASSVPGQGFNQPQHF